This T cell receptor (beta chain) was observed in a study of brain T cells in children with intractable seizures. As to this clone: The antigen remains unidentified.

The table came from immunoSEQ multiplex PCR; TCRdb's copy has only in-frame clones and leaves some out. This table holds about 350,000 clones, over 90% found once. Study-level results: Viral specificity was inferred only from CDR3 similarity; HCMV serostatus was unknown. Clones missing pre-surgery may reflect undersampling of that blood sample.

Documented time point: blood from clinic visit 5 months post-surgery; TSC patient then seizure free. Only cases whose brain tissue showed the highest T cell transcript signatures were sequenced. CDR1 and CDR2 from the germline V gene are SGHNT and YENEEA. V gave up 1 base and J gave up 2 bases, with 12 bases separating them. This CDR3 comprises 15 residues. V gene TRBV11-3 combines with J gene TRBJ2-7; D is perhaps TRBD1 or TRBD2 (5 bases each). The TCR originated in a boy under two years old with tuberous sclerosis and intractable seizures. Sequenced material: peripheral blood, taken 5 to 6 months after surgery. The chain's CDR3 is CASSLVPGPTYEQYF. The DNA for the CDR3 is TGTGCCAGCAGCTTAGTCCCGGGGCCAACCTACGAGCAGTACTTC.